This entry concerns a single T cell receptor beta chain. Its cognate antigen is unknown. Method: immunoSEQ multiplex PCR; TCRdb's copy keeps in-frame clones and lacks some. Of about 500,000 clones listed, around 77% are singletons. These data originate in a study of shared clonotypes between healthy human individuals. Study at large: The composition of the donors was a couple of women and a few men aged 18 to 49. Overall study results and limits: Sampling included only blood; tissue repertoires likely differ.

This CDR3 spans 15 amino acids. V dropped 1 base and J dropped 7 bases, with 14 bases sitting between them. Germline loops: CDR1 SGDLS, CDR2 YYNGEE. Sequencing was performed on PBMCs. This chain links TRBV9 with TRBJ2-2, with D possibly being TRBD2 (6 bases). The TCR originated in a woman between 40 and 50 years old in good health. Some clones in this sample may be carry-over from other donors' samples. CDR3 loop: CASSVRRESIGELFF. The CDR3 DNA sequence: TGTGCCAGCAGCGTAAGGAGGGAGTCGATCGGGGAGCTGTTTTTT.